Listed here is a single T cell receptor (beta chain). What it binds is not known. Trimming pared 5 bases from V and 8 bases from J, leaving 19 bases between. The CDR3 spans 15 residues. Germline V gene lookup returns CDR1 SEHNR and CDR2 FQNEAQ (reference sequence). The data are from a study of T cell responses to AZD1222 COVID-19 vaccine. Study at large: Doses given second, at about 4 or about 12 weeks, were pooled.

Study results and caveats: Regions 160-218 and 743-854 held dominance among vaccine-associated CD4 TCRs, which spanned spike. Donors skewed white British and female; clonal diversity was possibly underestimated.

Libraries were prepared by immunoSEQ multiplex PCR; TCRdb keeps only in-frame clonotypes and omits some of them. Counted here are about 130,000 clones, 70% to 90% occurring once; the ten biggest clones make up around 4%. The source of this sequence is an adult in good health. This chain uses TRBV7-9 with TRBJ2-1; possibly TRBD2 for D (6 bases). The source was peripheral blood, collected on day 0 of AZD1222 vaccination. The CDR3 is CASSRLGGIGDEQFF. The CDR3 DNA reads TGTGCCAGCAGCCGTTTGGGCGGGATAGGAGATGAGCAGTTCTTC.